Shown below are 20 T cell receptor beta chains from a single sample sequenced in a study of immune evolution from preneoplasia to lung adenocarcinoma. Clones were read by immunoSEQ multiplex PCR, and TCRdb kept only the in-frame ones, dropping some. The table includes about 41,000 clones, approximately 80% detected once. The material sequenced was FFPE invasive lung adenocarcinoma tissue. These receptors were collected from a person in their sixties or seventies with lung adenocarcinoma.

The CDR3 coding sequence is TGTGCCAGCAGTTTAAACCTTGATAGCAATCAGCCCCAGCATTTT. It encodes CASSLNLDSNQPQHF. This chain uses TRBV28 with TRBJ1-5; D is undetermined. Trimming took off 2 bases at V and 0 bases at J, with 8 bases between the two ends. The CDR3 runs 15 residues. Germline CDR1 reads MDHEN; CDR2 reads SYDVKM. Combining the CDR3 with reference TRBV28 and TRBJ1-5 gives the whole variable domain DVKVTQSSRYLVKRTGEKVFLECVQDMDHENMFWYRQDPGLGLRLIYFSYDVKMKEKGDIPEGYSVSREKKERFSLILESASTNQTSMYLCASSLNLDSNQPQHFGDGTRLSIL.

The J gene is TRBJ1-5, the V gene TRBV4-1, with a weak D call TRBD1 (5 bases). Germline V gene data show CDR1 as MGHRA and CDR2 as YSYEKL. V lost 1 base, J lost 4 bases, and 14 bases lay in between. The length of the CDR3 is 16 residues. CDR3: CASSQGSGPRNQPQHF. The CDR3 nucleotides are TGCGCCAGCAGCCAAGGATCGGGGCCGAGAAATCAGCCCCAGCATTTT.

V and J are TRBV10-3 and TRBJ1-1, with no clear D. V lost 4 bases and J lost 11, with 11 bases in between. CDR1 and CDR2 (germline): ENHRY, SYGVKD. The CDR3 consists of 11 residues. CDR3 coding DNA: TGTGCCATCAGTGGAGGGCAGGAGGCTTTCTTT. It translates to CAISGGQEAFF.

This CDR3 is CASSEGQDGEKLFF. CDR3 nucleotide sequence: TGCGCCAGCAGCGAGGGACAGGACGGTGAAAAACTGTTTTTT. The chain is built from TRBV5-1 and TRBJ1-4, with TRBD1 matching over 8 bases. The germline gives CDR1 SGHRS, CDR2 YFSETQ. After removal of 4 bases from V and 7 bases from J, the junction contained 6 bases not matched to a gene. The CDR3 extends over 14 amino acids.

J is TRBJ2-7 and V is TRBV2; unclear D gene. The CDR3 covers 12 residues. Per the germline V gene, CDR1 is SNHLY and CDR2 is FYNNEI. Trimming removed 6 bases from V and 1 base from J, with 7 bases in between. CDR3 DNA: TGTGCCAGCAGGGGTGGGTCCTACGAGCAGTACTTC. It translates to CASRGGSYEQYF.

The chain joins TRBV7-2 to TRBJ2-4; 9 nucleotides align to TRBD2. The CDR3 runs 15 residues. V shed 3 bases, J shed 7 bases, and the junction held 7 bases outside the gene matches. Germline assignment: CDR1 SGHTA and CDR2 FQGNSA. CDR3 DNA: TGTGCCAGCAGCTTCGGCGGCGGGAGGGCCAACATTCAGTACTTC. It specifies CASSFGGGRANIQYF.

In this sample, this clone turned up once. The chain uses TRBV7-9 and TRBJ1-2; D not certain. The CDR3 length is 13 residues. V was clipped by 1 base and J by 3 bases, with 6 bases between them. The germline CDR1 and CDR2 sequences are SEHNR and FQNEAQ (reference sequence). CDR3 nucleotide sequence: TGTGCCAGCAGCTTAGACATCTACTATGGCTACACCTTC. Translation: CASSLDIYYGYTF.

The chain uses TRBV5-5 and TRBJ2-7, with 9 bases matching TRBD1. The CDR3 runs 14 residues. Per the germline V gene, CDR1 is SGHKS and CDR2 is YYEKEE (reference sequence). V shed 0 bases and J 3 bases; nucleotides not matched to a gene: 1. The CDR3 reads CASSLEDRGYEQYF. The DNA of the CDR3 is TGTGCCAGCAGCTTGGAGGACAGGGGCTACGAGCAGTACTTC.

The sample holds a few counts of this clone. The V and J genes are TRBV18 and TRBJ1-5, with unresolved D. CDR3 length: 16 residues. V was shortened by 2 bases and J by 6 bases, with 17 bases between the two germline ends. The germline CDR1 and CDR2 sequences are KGHSH and LQKENI. In DNA form, the CDR3 reads TGTGCCAGCTCACCAGAGGCGTACCGGGAGAGTCAGCCCCAGCATTTT. Translating it yields CASSPEAYRESQPQHF.

The V gene is TRBV11-2, the J gene TRBJ2-7, with 11 nucleotides matching TRBD2. The CDR3 spans 16 residues. Trimming removed 6 bases from V and 7 bases from J; junction bases left unmatched: 14. CDR1 and CDR2 from the germline V gene are SGHAT and FQNNGV. CDR3 in DNA: TGTGCCAGCAGTCGAATAGCGGGAGGGCCCCGGGGAGAGCAGTACTTC. This gives the protein CASSRIAGGPRGEQYF. Using reference TRBV11-2 and TRBJ2-7 for the parts outside the CDR3, the full variable domain is EAGVAQSPRYKIIEKRQSVAFWCNPISGHATLYWYQQILGQGPKLLIQFQNNGVVDDSQLPKDRFSAERLKGVDSTLKIQPAKLEDSAVYLCASSRIAGGPRGEQYFGPGTRLTVT.

This clone was seen a single time. The chain links TRBV7-9 to TRBJ1-2, with TRBD1 matching 8 bases. The CDR3 is 15 amino acids. V lost 2 bases and J lost 7; bases outside the gene matches: 9. Germline CDR1 and CDR2: SEHNR and FQNEAQ (reference sequence). CDR3 sequence (DNA): TGTGCCAGCAGCTTACCCTTACAGGGGGTGGGTGGCTACACCTTC. Translated, it gives CASSLPLQGVGGYTF.

Only one count was recorded for this clone. V usage is TRBV12-5 and J usage is TRBJ2-6; TRBD2 is a possible D gene (5 bases). CDR1 LGHNT and CDR2 FRNRAP come from the germline V gene. CDR3 length equals 16 residues. Trimming shortened V by 3 bases and J by 2 bases, and 11 bases separated the two germline ends. Here the CDR3 reads CASGLWTGTGANVLTF. The CDR3 region has the DNA TGTGCTAGTGGTTTATGGACGGGAACTGGGGCCAACGTCCTGACTTTC. Complete variable domain (other parts from reference TRBV12-5 and TRBJ2-6): DARVTQTPRHKVTEMGQEVTMRCQPILGHNTVFWYRQTMMQGLELLAYFRNRAPLDDSGMPKDRFSAEMPDATLATLKIQPSEPRDSAVYFCASGLWTGTGANVLTFGAGSRLTVL.

By share, this clone ranks as medium-sized (0.01 to 0.1%). This chain uses TRBV11-3 with TRBJ2-5, with D unresolved. Trimming removed 1 base from V and 5 bases from J, with 5 bases in between. The CDR3 has 12 amino acids. Germline V lookup: CDR1 SGHNT, CDR2 YENEEA. This CDR3 reads CASSLVGETQYF. CDR3 sequence (DNA): TGTGCCAGCAGCTTAGTCGGGGAGACCCAGTACTTC.

The chain couples TRBV28 to TRBJ2-7, with 12 bases lining up with TRBD1. The CDR3 runs to 15 residues. Per germline, CDR1 MDHEN and CDR2 SYDVKM. Losses at the gene ends were 1 base for V and 5 bases for J; bases not matched to a gene: 3. CDR3 residues: CASSLFGTGGNEQYF. CDR3 sequence (DNA): TGTGCCAGCAGTTTATTCGGGACAGGGGGCAACGAGCAGTACTTC. Full variable domain (rest looked up from reference TRBV28 and TRBJ2-7): DVKVTQSSRYLVKRTGEKVFLECVQDMDHENMFWYRQDPGLGLRLIYFSYDVKMKEKGDIPEGYSVSREKKERFSLILESASTNQTSMYLCASSLFGTGGNEQYFGPGTRLTVT.

The rearrangement links TRBV19 to TRBJ1-4; D not resolved. V lost 5 bases, J lost 6 bases, and 13 bases lay in between. This CDR3 has 14 residues. Germline V gene sequence: CDR1 LNHDA, CDR2 SQIVND (reference sequence). CDR3 in DNA: TGTGCCAGTAGTGAGTACAAACCCCATGAAAAACTGTTTTTT. Amino acid sequence: CASSEYKPHEKLFF.

The V and J genes are TRBV7-9 and TRBJ2-4, with a weak D call TRBD1 (5 bases). CDR1 SEHNR and CDR2 FQNEAQ come from the germline V gene (reference sequence). The CDR3 is 14 residues long. V lost 2 bases, J lost 8 bases, and 13 bases lay in between. CDR3 loop: CASSLRAGFDIQYF. The CDR3 region has the DNA TGTGCCAGCAGCTTAAGGGCAGGGTTCGACATTCAGTACTTC. Drawing the rest from reference TRBV7-9 and TRBJ2-4, the complete variable domain is DTGVSQNPRHKITKRGQNVTFRCDPISEHNRLYWYRQTLGQGPEFLTYFQNEAQLEKSRLLSDRFSAERPKGSFSTLEIQRTEQGDSAMYLCASSLRAGFDIQYFGAGTRLSVL.

This chain connects TRBV28 to TRBJ2-6; 8 bases match TRBD1. Losses at the gene ends were 3 bases for V and 3 bases for J; bases not matched to a gene: 4. The V gene's germline CDR1 is MDHEN and CDR2 SYDVKM. CDR3 length: 16 residues. CDR3: CASSFSGGGGANVLTF. CDR3 DNA sequence: TGTGCCAGCAGTTTTTCAGGGGGCGGTGGGGCCAACGTCCTGACTTTC.

The V gene is TRBV11-3, the J gene TRBJ1-1, with 8 bases that match TRBD1. This CDR3 comprises 14 residues. CDR1 and CDR2 from the germline V gene are SGHNT and YENEEA. The trim removed 2 bases at V and 7 bases at J, leaving 6 bases unmatched. CDR3 sequence (DNA): TGTGCCAGCAGCTTACAGGGGGCACGGGGTGAAGCTTTCTTT. Protein sequence: CASSLQGARGEAFF. The full variable domain, in which reference TRBV11-3 and TRBJ1-1 provide the parts outside the CDR3, is EAGVVQSPRYKIIEKKQPVAFWCNPISGHNTLYWYLQNLGQGPELLIRYENEEAVDDSQLPKDRFSAERLKGVDSTLKIQPAELGDSAVYLCASSLQGARGEAFFGQGTRLTVV.

V gene TRBV20-1 combines with J gene TRBJ2-5; no definite D call. CDR3 length equals 11 residues. The germline V and J ends were trimmed by 4 bases and 0 bases, with 3 bases remaining between them. Germline V gene lookup returns CDR1 DFQATT and CDR2 SNEGSKA (reference sequence). DNA for the CDR3: TGCAGTGCTACCAACCAAGAGACCCAGTACTTC. It codes for CSATNQETQYF.

This chain links TRBV18 with TRBJ2-6; 7 bases map to TRBD2. The CDR3 runs 16 residues. The V gene's germline CDR1 is KGHSH and CDR2 LQKENI. V gave up 0 bases and J gave up 4 bases; unmatched junction bases: 3. For the CDR3, the DNA is TGTGCCAGCTCACCACCGGGAGGGATCGGGGCCAACGTCCTGACTTTC. It yields the protein CASSPPGGIGANVLTF.